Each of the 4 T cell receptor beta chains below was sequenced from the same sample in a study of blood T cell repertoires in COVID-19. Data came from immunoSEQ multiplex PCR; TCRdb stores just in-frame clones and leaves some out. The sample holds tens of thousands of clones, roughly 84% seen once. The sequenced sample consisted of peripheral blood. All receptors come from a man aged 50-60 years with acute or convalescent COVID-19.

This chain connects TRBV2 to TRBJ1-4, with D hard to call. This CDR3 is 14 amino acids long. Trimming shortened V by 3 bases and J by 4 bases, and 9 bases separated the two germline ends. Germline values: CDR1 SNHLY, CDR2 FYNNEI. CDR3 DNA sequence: TGTGCCAGCAGTGATAGCGCGGTTAATGAAAAACTGTTTTTT. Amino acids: CASSDSAVNEKLFF.

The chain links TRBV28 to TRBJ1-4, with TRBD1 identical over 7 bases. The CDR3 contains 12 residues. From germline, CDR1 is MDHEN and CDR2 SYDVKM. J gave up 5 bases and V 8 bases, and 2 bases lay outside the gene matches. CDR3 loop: CASSGGNEKLFF. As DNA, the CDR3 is TGTGCCAGCTCAGGGGGGAATGAAAAACTGTTTTTT.

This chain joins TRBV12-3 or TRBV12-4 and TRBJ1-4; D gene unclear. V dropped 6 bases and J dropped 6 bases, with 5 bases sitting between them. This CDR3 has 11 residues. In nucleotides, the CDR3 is TGTGCCAGCAGCGGGTATGAAAAACTGTTTTTT. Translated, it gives CASSGYEKLFF.

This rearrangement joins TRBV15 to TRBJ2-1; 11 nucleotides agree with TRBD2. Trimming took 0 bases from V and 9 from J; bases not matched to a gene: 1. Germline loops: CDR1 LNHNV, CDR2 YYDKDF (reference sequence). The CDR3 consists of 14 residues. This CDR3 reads CATSRDGTSGEQFF. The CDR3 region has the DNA TGTGCCACCAGCAGAGACGGGACTAGCGGTGAGCAGTTCTTC.